This T cell receptor (beta chain) stems from a study of blood T cell repertoires in COVID-19. This clone was observed a few times. The length of the CDR3 is 14 residues. With 3 bases removed from V and 1 base from J, the gap between germline ends came to 9 bases. Germline loops: CDR1 SGHNT, CDR2 YENEEA. Libraries were prepared by immunoSEQ multiplex PCR; TCRdb keeps only in-frame clonotypes and omits some of them. This sample has 100,000 to 150,000 clones, with 65% to 90% found just once. The chain has TRBV11-3 and TRBJ1-1; a weak D match, TRBD1 (6 bases). Material for sequencing was PBMCs or T cells enriched from blood (not recorded which). The receptor's source is a woman aged 50 to 65 who had recovered from COVID-19. The DNA of the CDR3 is TGTGCCAGCAGCTTCGGGGGGCAGAACACTGAAGCTTTCTTT. Protein product: CASSFGGQNTEAFF.